Below are 9 T cell receptor beta chains sequenced from a single sample in a study of cytomegalovirus exposure and HLA in healthy donors. Primers included in the PCR were 60 Vbeta and 13 Jbeta primers. Some clones are missing from TCRdb's copy, which holds only in-frame ones; the method was immunoSEQ multiplex PCR. The sample table includes 80,000 to 95,000 clones. Sequencing used PBMCs. All receptors come from a woman in her twenties or thirties in good health and CMV-seronegative.

The rearrangement links TRBV11-2 to TRBJ2-7, with 7 bases fitting TRBD1. This CDR3 is built from 13 residues. The trim removed 4 bases at V and 3 bases at J, leaving 3 bases unmatched. Germline loops: CDR1 SGHAT, CDR2 FQNNGV. The CDR3 DNA follows: TGTGCCAGCAGCTCCGGGACAGTCTACGAGCAGTACTTC. Translation gives CASSSGTVYEQYF.

The genes are TRBV5-6 and TRBJ1-2; D remains ambiguous. The germline CDR1 and CDR2 sequences are SGHDT and YYEEEE. V was cut by 0 bases and J by 6 bases, with 12 bases left in between. The CDR3 is made up of 14 amino acids. The CDR3 sequence is CASSLGWEAHGYTF. DNA for the CDR3: TGTGCCAGCAGCTTGGGATGGGAGGCTCATGGCTACACCTTC.

Notes on this clone: This sample includes further DNA sequences coding for the same CDR3. The CDR3 DNA is TGTGCCTGGAGTGTACCACCCCGAGGCAATGAGCAGTTCTTC. Encoded protein: CAWSVPPRGNEQFF. The V gene is TRBV30, the J gene TRBJ2-1, with no clear D. The CDR3 length is 14 residues. V lost 0 bases to trimming and J lost 6 bases, with 12 bases between them. The germline CDR1 and CDR2 sequences are GTSNPN and SVGIG (reference sequence). Supplemented by reference TRBV30 and TRBJ2-1, the full variable domain reads SQTIHQWPATLVQPVGSPLSLECTVEGTSNPNLYWYRQAAGRGLQLLFYSVGIGQISSEVPQNLSASRPQDRQFILSSKKLLLSDSGFYLCAWSVPPRGNEQFFGPGTRLTVL.

V usage is TRBV29-1 and J usage is TRBJ2-1; TRBD1 aligns across 9 bases. The CDR3 is 17 amino acids. V was pared by 4 bases and J by 1 base, with 11 bases of the junction left unmatched. CDR1 SQVTM and CDR2 ANQGSEA come from the germline V gene. CDR3 sequence reads: CSVVGTGLGRSYNEQFF. In nucleotides, the CDR3 is TGCAGCGTTGTCGGGACAGGGTTGGGTCGATCCTACAATGAGCAGTTCTTC.

The V call is TRBV5-4, the J call TRBJ2-7; 7 positions match TRBD2. This CDR3 has 13 amino acids. J was trimmed by 6 bases and V by 1 base; bases with no gene match: 4. The germline V gene has CDR1 SGHNT and CDR2 YYREEE (reference sequence). The CDR3 sequence: CASSLRRGSEQYF. In DNA form, the CDR3 reads TGTGCCAGCAGCTTGCGGCGGGGGTCCGAGCAGTACTTC.

The chain employs TRBV12-5 and TRBJ2-2; no clear D gene. The CDR3 totals 13 residues. Deletions cut 2 bases from V and 8 bases from J, with 9 bases between. Per germline, CDR1 LGHNT and CDR2 FRNRAP. CDR3 in amino acids: CASGLPLLGELFF. For the CDR3, the DNA is TGTGCTAGTGGTTTGCCTCTCCTTGGGGAGCTGTTTTTT.

The V gene is TRBV5-6, the J gene TRBJ2-1, with TRBD2 matching over 14 bases. The CDR3 runs 17 residues. CDR1 and CDR2 from the germline V gene are SGHDT and YYEEEE. V dropped 3 bases and J dropped 7; count of bases not matched to a gene: 9. The chain's CDR3 is CASSSTSGRAVRNEQFF. In DNA form, the CDR3 reads TGTGCCAGCAGCTCGACTAGCGGGAGGGCCGTACGTAATGAGCAGTTCTTC.

About this clone itself: The sample carries other DNA sequences with the same CDR3. CDR3 in DNA: TGCAGCGTGGGCCTGAGCTCCTACGAGCAGTACTTC. It translates to CSVGLSSYEQYF. The chain recombines TRBV29-1 with TRBJ2-7, with D unresolved. The CDR3 consists of 12 residues. Germline CDR1 is SQVTM and CDR2 is ANQGSEA. Trimming removed 6 bases from V and 0 bases from J, with 9 bases in between.

This chain joins TRBV6-5 and TRBJ1-6; 10 nucleotides align to TRBD1. Trimming removed 4 bases from V and 9 bases from J; junction bases left unmatched: 9. The germline V gene encodes CDR1 MNHEY and CDR2 SVGAGI. The CDR3 covers 16 residues. DNA of the CDR3: TGTGCCAGCAGTTCCGGGACAGGGGTTTTGTTTTCACCCCTCCACTTT. Residues: CASSSGTGVLFSPLHF.